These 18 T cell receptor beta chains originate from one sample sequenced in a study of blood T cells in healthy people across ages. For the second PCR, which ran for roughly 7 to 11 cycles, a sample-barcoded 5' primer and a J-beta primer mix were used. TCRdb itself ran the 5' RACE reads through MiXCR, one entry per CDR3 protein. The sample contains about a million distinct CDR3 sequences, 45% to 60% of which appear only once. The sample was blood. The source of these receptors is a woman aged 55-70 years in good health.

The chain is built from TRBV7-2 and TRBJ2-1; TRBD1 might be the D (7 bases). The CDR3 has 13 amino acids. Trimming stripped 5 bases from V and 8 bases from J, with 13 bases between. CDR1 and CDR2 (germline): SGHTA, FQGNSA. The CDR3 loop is CASSRQGGDEQFF. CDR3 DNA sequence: TGTGCCAGCAGCCGACAGGGCGGGGATGAGCAGTTCTTC.

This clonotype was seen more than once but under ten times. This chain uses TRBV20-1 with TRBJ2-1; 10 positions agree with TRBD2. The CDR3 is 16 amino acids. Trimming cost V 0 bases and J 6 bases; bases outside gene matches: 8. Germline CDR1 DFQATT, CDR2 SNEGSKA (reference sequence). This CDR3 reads CSARDSGRRVGNEQFF. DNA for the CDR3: TGCAGTGCTAGAGATAGCGGGAGGCGGGTAGGCAATGAGCAGTTCTTC.

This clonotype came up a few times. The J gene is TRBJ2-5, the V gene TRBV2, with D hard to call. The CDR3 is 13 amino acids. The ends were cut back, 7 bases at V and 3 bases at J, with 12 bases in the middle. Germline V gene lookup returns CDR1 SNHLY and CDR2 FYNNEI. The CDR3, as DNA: TGTGCCAGCACCTTTGGACGGAAAGAGACCCAGTACTTC. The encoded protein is CASTFGRKETQYF.

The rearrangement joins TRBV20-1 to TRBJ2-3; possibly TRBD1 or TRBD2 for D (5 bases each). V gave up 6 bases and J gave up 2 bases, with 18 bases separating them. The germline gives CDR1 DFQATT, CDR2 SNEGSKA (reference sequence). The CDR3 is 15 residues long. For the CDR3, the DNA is TGCAGTGCCCAGGTCGGGGCGGGCCTCACAGATACGCAGTATTTT. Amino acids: CSAQVGAGLTDTQYF.

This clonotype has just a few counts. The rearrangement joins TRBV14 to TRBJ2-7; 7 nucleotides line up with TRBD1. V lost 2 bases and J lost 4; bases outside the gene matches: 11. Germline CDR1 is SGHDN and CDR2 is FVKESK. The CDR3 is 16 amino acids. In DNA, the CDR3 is TGTGCCAGCAGCCAAAGCCCTTCGACAGGGAGATACGAGCAGTACTTC. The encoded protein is CASSQSPSTGRYEQYF.

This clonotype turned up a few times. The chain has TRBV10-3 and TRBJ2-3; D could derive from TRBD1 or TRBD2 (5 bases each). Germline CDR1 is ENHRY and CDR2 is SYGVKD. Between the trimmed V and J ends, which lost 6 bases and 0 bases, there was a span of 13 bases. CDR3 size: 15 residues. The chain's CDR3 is CAIRGPSASTDTQYF. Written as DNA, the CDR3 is TGTGCCATCAGGGGACCGAGTGCTAGCACAGATACGCAGTATTTT.

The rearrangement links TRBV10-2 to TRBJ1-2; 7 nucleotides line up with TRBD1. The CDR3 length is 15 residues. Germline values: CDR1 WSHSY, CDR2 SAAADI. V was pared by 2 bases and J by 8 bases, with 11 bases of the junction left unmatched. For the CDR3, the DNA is TGCGCCAGCAGTGAGCCAACGGTTGGGACAGCCGGCTACACCTTC. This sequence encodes CASSEPTVGTAGYTF.

The CDR3 bases are TGTGCCAGCTCACCCGGTTTCGAGACCCAGTACTTC. It translates to CASSPGFETQYF. The chain links TRBV18 to TRBJ2-5; D is ambiguous. CDR1 is KGHSH and CDR2 is LQKENI in the germline V gene. The CDR3 consists of 12 residues. V lost 3 bases, J lost 5 bases, and 7 bases lay in between.

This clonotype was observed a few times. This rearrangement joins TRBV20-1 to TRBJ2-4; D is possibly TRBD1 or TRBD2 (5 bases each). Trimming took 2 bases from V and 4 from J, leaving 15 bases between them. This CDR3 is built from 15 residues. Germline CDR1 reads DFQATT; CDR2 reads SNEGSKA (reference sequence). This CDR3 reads CSARPLVGPKNIQYF. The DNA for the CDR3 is TGCAGTGCTAGACCCCTGGTGGGACCAAAAAACATTCAGTACTTC.

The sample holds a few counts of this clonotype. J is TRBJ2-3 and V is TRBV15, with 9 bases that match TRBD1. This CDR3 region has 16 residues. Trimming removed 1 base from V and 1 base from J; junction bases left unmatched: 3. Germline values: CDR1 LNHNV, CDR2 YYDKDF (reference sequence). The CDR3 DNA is TGTGCCACCAGCAGAGGCCGGGACAGGGGCACAGATACGCAGTATTTT. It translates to CATSRGRDRGTDTQYF.

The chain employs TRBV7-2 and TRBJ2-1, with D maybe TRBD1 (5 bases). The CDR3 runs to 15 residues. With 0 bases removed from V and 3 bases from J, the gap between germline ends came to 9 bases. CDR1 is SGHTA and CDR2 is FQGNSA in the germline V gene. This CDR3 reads CASSLARGGYNEQFF. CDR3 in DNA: TGTGCCAGCAGCTTAGCTAGGGGTGGCTACAATGAGCAGTTCTTC.

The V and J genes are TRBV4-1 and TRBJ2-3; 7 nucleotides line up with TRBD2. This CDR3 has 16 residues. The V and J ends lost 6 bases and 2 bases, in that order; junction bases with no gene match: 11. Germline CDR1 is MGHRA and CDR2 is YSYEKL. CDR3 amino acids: CASSPIRAGDTDTQYF. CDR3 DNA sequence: TGCGCCAGCAGTCCCATCCGTGCGGGGGACACAGATACGCAGTATTTT.

The CDR3 DNA reads as TGTGCCAGCAGTCCCCAGCTGGGCAGGAACCCCCAAGAGACCCAGTACTTC. Translating it yields CASSPQLGRNPQETQYF. The chain recombines TRBV12-3 or TRBV12-4 with TRBJ2-5; D unclear. The V gene lost 5 bases and the J gene lost 1 base, with 20 bases spanning the gap. The CDR3 runs 17 residues.

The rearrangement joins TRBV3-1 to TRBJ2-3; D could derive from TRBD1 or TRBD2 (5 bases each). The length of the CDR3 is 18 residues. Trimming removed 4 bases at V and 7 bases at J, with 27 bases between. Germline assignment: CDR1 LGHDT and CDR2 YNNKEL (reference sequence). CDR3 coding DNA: TGTGCCAGCAGCCGAAGGGGAACCGGGACCGGCATAGGACATACGCAGTATTTT. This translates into CASSRRGTGTGIGHTQYF.

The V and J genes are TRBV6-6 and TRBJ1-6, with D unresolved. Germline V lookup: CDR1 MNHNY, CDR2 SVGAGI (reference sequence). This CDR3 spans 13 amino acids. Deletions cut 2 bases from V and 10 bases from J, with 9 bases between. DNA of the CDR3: TGTGCCAGCAGTTACGGCGGGGAATCACCCCTCCACTTT. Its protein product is CASSYGGESPLHF.

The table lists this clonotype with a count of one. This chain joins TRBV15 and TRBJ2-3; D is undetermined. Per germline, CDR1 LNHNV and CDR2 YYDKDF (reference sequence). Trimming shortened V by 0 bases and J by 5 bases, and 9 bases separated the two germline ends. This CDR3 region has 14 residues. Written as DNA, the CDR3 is TGTGCCACCAGCAGAGATAGCAGGTTAGATACGCAGTATTTT. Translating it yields CATSRDSRLDTQYF.

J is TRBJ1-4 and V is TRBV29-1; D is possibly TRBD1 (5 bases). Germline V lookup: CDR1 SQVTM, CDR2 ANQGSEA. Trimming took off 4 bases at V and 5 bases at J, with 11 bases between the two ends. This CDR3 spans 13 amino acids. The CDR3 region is CSVGRVQNEKLFF. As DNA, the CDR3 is TGCAGCGTTGGCAGGGTCCAGAATGAAAAACTGTTTTTT.

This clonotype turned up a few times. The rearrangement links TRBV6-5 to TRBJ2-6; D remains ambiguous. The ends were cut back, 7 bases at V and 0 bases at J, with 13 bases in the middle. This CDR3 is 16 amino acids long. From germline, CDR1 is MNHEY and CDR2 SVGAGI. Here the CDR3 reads CASISLPISGANVLTF. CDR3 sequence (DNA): TGTGCCAGCATTTCCCTCCCAATCTCTGGGGCCAACGTCCTGACTTTC.